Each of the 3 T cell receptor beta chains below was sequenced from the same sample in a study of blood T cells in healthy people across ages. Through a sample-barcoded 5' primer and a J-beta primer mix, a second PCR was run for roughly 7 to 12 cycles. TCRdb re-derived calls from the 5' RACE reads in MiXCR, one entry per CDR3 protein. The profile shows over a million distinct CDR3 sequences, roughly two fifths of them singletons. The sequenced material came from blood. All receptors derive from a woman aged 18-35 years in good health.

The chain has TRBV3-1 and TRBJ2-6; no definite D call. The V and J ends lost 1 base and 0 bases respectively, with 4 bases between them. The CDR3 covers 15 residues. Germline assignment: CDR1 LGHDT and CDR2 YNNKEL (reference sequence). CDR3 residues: CASSQGSSGANVLTF. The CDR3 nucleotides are TGTGCCAGCAGCCAAGGGAGCTCTGGGGCCAACGTCCTGACTTTC.

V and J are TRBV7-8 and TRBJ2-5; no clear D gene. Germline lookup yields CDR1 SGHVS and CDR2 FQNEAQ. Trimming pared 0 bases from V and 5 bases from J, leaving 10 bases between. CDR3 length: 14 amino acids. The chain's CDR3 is CASSLALTKETQYF. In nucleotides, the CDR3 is TGTGCCAGCAGCTTAGCACTAACAAAGGAGACCCAGTACTTC.

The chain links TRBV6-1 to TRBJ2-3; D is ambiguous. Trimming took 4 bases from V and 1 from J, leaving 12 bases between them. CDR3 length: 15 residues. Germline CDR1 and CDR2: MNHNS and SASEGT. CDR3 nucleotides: TGTGCCAGCAGTGTTTTCCCTAGTCGCACAGATACGCAGTATTTT. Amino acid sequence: CASSVFPSRTDTQYF.